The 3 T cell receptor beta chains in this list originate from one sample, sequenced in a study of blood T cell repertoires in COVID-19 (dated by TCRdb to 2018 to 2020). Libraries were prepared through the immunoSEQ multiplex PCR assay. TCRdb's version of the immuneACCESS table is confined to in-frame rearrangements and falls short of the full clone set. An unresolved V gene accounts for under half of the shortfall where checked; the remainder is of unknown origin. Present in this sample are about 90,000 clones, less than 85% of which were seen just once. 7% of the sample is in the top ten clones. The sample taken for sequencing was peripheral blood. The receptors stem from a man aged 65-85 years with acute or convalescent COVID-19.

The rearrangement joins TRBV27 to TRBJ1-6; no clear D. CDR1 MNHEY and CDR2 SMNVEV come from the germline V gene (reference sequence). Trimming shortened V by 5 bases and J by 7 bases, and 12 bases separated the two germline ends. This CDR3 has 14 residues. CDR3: CASSPLNLNSPLHF. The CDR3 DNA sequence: TGTGCCAGCAGTCCTCTCAACCTAAATTCACCCCTCCACTTT.

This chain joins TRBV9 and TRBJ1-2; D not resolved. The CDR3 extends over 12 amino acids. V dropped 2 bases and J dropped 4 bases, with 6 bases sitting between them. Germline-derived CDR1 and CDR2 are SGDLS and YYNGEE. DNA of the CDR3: TGTGCCAGCAGCGTCAGTCCCTATGGCTACACCTTC. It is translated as CASSVSPYGYTF.

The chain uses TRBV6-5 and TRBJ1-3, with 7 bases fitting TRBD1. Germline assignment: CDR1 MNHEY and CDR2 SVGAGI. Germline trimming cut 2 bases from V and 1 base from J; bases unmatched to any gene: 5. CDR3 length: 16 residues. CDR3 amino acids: CASSYGGQTSGNTIYF. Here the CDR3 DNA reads TGTGCCAGCAGTTACGGGGGACAGACTTCTGGAAACACCATATATTTT.